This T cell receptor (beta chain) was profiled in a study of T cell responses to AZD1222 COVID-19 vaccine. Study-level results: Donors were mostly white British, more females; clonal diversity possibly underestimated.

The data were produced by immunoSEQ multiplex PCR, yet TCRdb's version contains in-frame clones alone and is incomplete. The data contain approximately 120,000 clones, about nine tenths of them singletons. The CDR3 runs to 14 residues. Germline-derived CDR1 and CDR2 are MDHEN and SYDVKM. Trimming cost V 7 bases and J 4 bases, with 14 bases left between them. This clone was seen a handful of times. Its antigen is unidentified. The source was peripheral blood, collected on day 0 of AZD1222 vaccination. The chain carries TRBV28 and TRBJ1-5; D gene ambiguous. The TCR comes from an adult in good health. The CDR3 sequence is CASNTDGRNQPQHF. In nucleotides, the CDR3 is TGTGCCAGCAATACCGACGGACGGAATCAGCCCCAGCATTTT.